Each of the 20 T cell receptor beta chains below was sequenced from the same sample in a study of response to subunit inactivated influenza vaccine. In TCRdb, the RT-PCR reads were re-called with MiXCR into one record per CDR3 protein. The sample has about 540,000 distinct CDR3 sequences, roughly 23% seen once. This same sample was also taken into another study, of T cells expressing NK-cell markers. Turning to that study: Making the TCR beta cDNA relied on 5'RACE template switching with UMIs.

The specimen comprised CD4+ T cells sorted from PBMCs, sampled 11 to 12 days after vaccination. These receptors came from a man in his fifties or sixties who received an inactivated influenza vaccine.

This clonotype was seen only a few times. The DNA is omitted, as the CDR3 cannot be located on it reliably, and the CDR3 follows TCRdb's listing. The gene calls are TRBV7-5 and TRBJ1-5; TRBD1 is taken as the D call from the table, unchecked against the DNA. TRBV7-5 is described as a pseudogene. Ends included, the CDR3 has 15 residues. The CDR3 sequence is CISVSEDRGNQPQHF.

This clonotype was recorded a few times. The V and J genes are TRBV5-6 and TRBJ2-5; D remains ambiguous. The CDR3 length is 13 residues. Deletions cut 1 base from V and 3 bases from J, with 7 bases between. Germline V gene lookup returns CDR1 SGHDT and CDR2 YYEEEE. The CDR3 sequence: CASSLRSEETQYF. The CDR3 nucleotides read TGTGCCAGCAGCTTGAGGTCCGAAGAGACCCAGTACTTC.

This chain joins TRBV20-1 and TRBJ1-1, with D hard to call. V was clipped by 4 bases and J by 4 bases, with 4 bases between them. The V gene's germline CDR1 is DFQATT and CDR2 SNEGSKA (reference sequence). The CDR3 is 10 residues long. The CDR3 protein is CSATSTEAFF. The CDR3 DNA reads TGCAGTGCTACTTCCACTGAAGCTTTCTTT.

V usage is TRBV2 and J usage is TRBJ2-1, with TRBD1 matching 9 bases. J gave up 8 bases and V 11 bases, and 7 bases lay outside the gene matches. Per the germline V gene, CDR1 is SNHLY and CDR2 is FYNNEI. This CDR3 is 12 amino acids long. DNA of the CDR3: TGTGCCGGCGGACAGGGGTTAGATGAGCAGTTCTTC. Translating it yields CAGGQGLDEQFF.

The V and J genes are TRBV12-3 or TRBV12-4 and TRBJ1-6; TRBD1 is a possible D gene (6 bases). V was shortened by 2 bases and J by 6 bases, with 17 bases between the two germline ends. The CDR3 is made up of 17 amino acids. This chain's CDR3 is CASSLLLTGAGNSPLHF. CDR3 coding DNA: TGTGCCAGCAGTTTACTACTTACGGGGGCAGGTAATTCACCCCTCCACTTT.

V is TRBV18 and J is TRBJ2-7; 8 nucleotides agree with TRBD1. After removal of 6 bases from V and 0 bases from J, the junction contained 10 bases not matched to a gene. Germline V gene data show CDR1 as KGHSH and CDR2 as LQKENI. CDR3 length: 16 residues. The CDR3 DNA reads as TGTGCCAGCTCTTTTACCCGGGACAGGAGCTCCTACGAGCAGTACTTC. Amino acids: CASSFTRDRSSYEQYF.

This clonotype was counted only a few times. This rearrangement joins TRBV28 to TRBJ2-3; 9 positions match TRBD2. The ends lost 6 bases at V and 6 bases at J; junction bases unmatched: 7. The CDR3 consists of 14 residues. CDR1 is MDHEN, CDR2 SYDVKM, per germline. Here the CDR3 reads CASSSSGKGDTQYF. CDR3 bases: TGTGCCAGCAGCTCTAGCGGGAAGGGTGATACGCAGTATTTT.

This clonotype has ten or more counts. The chain uses TRBV10-3 and TRBJ2-1; 8 bases are a match to TRBD1. The germline V gene has CDR1 ENHRY and CDR2 SYGVKD. The CDR3 contains 14 residues. Trimming took 4 bases from V and 7 from J; bases not matched to a gene: 6. CDR3 loop: CAISGSGGKNEQFF. DNA for the CDR3: TGTGCCATCAGTGGGTCAGGGGGCAAGAATGAGCAGTTCTTC.

The chain recombines TRBV15 with TRBJ2-2, with 9 bases aligning to TRBD1. The trim removed 1 base at V and 1 base at J, leaving 4 bases unmatched. CDR1 and CDR2 (germline): LNHNV, YYDKDF (reference sequence). CDR3 length: 17 amino acids. This CDR3 is CATSRAPGQGNTGELFF. In DNA form, the CDR3 reads TGTGCCACCAGCAGAGCTCCGGGACAGGGGAACACCGGGGAGCTGTTTTTT.

V gene TRBV6-1 combines with J gene TRBJ2-7; D call uncertain. The CDR3 is 15 amino acids. Trimming shortened V by 6 bases and J by 7 bases, and 22 bases separated the two germline ends. Germline assignment: CDR1 MNHNS and CDR2 SASEGT. This CDR3 is CASSHWSKALGEQYF. Written as DNA, the CDR3 is TGTGCCAGCAGCCACTGGTCCAAGGCTTTGGGAGAGCAGTACTTC.

This clonotype was recorded a few times. The chain links TRBV12-3 or TRBV12-4 to TRBJ2-3; TRBD1 is a possible D gene (6 bases). The CDR3 has 13 amino acids. The germline V and J ends were trimmed by 5 bases and 4 bases, with 10 bases remaining between them. The CDR3 nucleotides are TGTGCCAGCAGTACAACAGGGCCAGATACGCAGTATTTT. Amino acids: CASSTTGPDTQYF.

This clonotype showed up just a few times. V usage is TRBV15 and J usage is TRBJ2-3; no clear D gene. V lost 3 bases, J lost 4 bases, and 5 bases lay in between. The length of the CDR3 is 12 residues. Germline V gives CDR1 LNHNV, CDR2 YYDKDF (reference sequence). Written as DNA, the CDR3 is TGTGCCACCAGCAGGTCTTCAGATACGCAGTATTTT. This encodes CATSRSSDTQYF.

The sample holds many counts of this clonotype. V usage is TRBV11-2 and J usage is TRBJ1-6; 9 positions agree with TRBD1. The CDR3 extends over 14 amino acids. The J segment lost 10 bases and the V segment lost 4 bases, leaving 5 bases of the junction unmatched. Germline V CDR1 and CDR2: SGHAT, FQNNGV. The CDR3 DNA sequence: TGTGCCAGCAGCTCGACAGGGGGGGGATCACCCCTCCACTTT. Translation gives CASSSTGGGSPLHF. The whole variable domain, filled in from reference TRBV11-2 and TRBJ1-6, reads EAGVAQSPRYKIIEKRQSVAFWCNPISGHATLYWYQQILGQGPKLLIQFQNNGVVDDSQLPKDRFSAERLKGVDSTLKIQPAKLEDSAVYLCASSSTGGGSPLHFGNGTRLTVT.

The V gene is TRBV2, the J gene TRBJ2-7; 8 nucleotides align to TRBD1. The V gene end was trimmed by 6 bases and the J gene end by 9 bases; junction bases not matched to a gene: 13. Looked up from germline, CDR1 is SNHLY and CDR2 is FYNNEI. The CDR3 contains 14 residues. For the CDR3, the DNA is TGTGCCAGCAGACCCCCGGGACAGGCTTGGGGGCAGTACTTC. It encodes CASRPPGQAWGQYF.

This clonotype was counted only a few times. The chain uses TRBV5-1 and TRBJ1-3; 8 bases line up with TRBD1. The V and J ends lost 0 bases and 7 bases, in that order; junction bases with no gene match: 9. The CDR3 totals 16 residues. Germline values: CDR1 SGHRS, CDR2 YFSETQ. DNA of the CDR3: TGCGCCAGCAGCTTGGACGGACAGGGAGTACAGAACACCATATATTTT. This encodes CASSLDGQGVQNTIYF. Drawing the rest from reference TRBV5-1 and TRBJ1-3, the complete variable domain is KAGVTQTPRYLIKTRGQQVTLSCSPISGHRSVSWYQQTPGQGLQFLFEYFSETQRNKGNFPGRFSGRQFSNSRSEMNVSTLELGDSALYLCASSLDGQGVQNTIYFGEGSWLTVV.

This clonotype was recorded many times. The rearrangement joins TRBV20-1 to TRBJ2-5; 8 bases line up with TRBD1. Germline loops: CDR1 DFQATT, CDR2 SNEGSKA (reference sequence). V dropped 1 base and J dropped 4; count of bases not matched to a gene: 2. CDR3 length: 13 amino acids. The CDR3 DNA reads TGCAGTGCTAGAGGGCAGGGGGCAGAGACCCAGTACTTC. It specifies CSARGQGAETQYF.

This clonotype was counted only a few times. This chain connects TRBV3-1 to TRBJ2-2; TRBD2 matches at 10 bases. The germline V gene encodes CDR1 LGHDT and CDR2 YNNKEL (reference sequence). The CDR3 spans 17 residues. V shed 2 bases and J 3 bases; nucleotides not matched to a gene: 6. The CDR3 loop reads CASSQILAGAYTGELFF. CDR3 in DNA: TGTGCCAGCAGCCAAATCCTAGCGGGGGCCTACACCGGGGAGCTGTTTTTT.

This chain joins TRBV19 and TRBJ2-7; 7 bases are a match to TRBD1. Germline CDR1 LNHDA, CDR2 SQIVND (reference sequence). The CDR3 consists of 14 residues. V trimming: 5 bases; J trimming: 6 bases; junction bases outside the gene matches: 10. CDR3 amino acids: CASSDPDRVGEQYF. CDR3 sequence (DNA): TGTGCCAGTAGTGACCCCGACAGGGTCGGCGAGCAGTACTTC.

This clonotype was picked up many times. J is TRBJ2-2 and V is TRBV6-1; TRBD1 matches 10 bases. Germline CDR1 reads MNHNS; CDR2 reads SASEGT. Trimming cost V 5 bases and J 4 bases; bases outside gene matches: 4. There are 15 residues in the CDR3. CDR3 sequence: CASSLDRGRTGELFF. CDR3 in DNA: TGTGCCAGCAGTCTTGACAGGGGGCGCACCGGGGAGCTGTTTTTT.

The rearrangement links TRBV24-1 to TRBJ2-1; D is ambiguous. From germline, CDR1 is KGHDR and CDR2 SFDVKD. The V end lost 3 bases, the J end lost 5 bases, and 7 bases lay between the germline ends. The CDR3 spans 13 residues. The CDR3 nucleotides read TGTGCCACCAGTGATCCCCTTAACAATGAGCAGTTCTTC. Amino acids: CATSDPLNNEQFF.